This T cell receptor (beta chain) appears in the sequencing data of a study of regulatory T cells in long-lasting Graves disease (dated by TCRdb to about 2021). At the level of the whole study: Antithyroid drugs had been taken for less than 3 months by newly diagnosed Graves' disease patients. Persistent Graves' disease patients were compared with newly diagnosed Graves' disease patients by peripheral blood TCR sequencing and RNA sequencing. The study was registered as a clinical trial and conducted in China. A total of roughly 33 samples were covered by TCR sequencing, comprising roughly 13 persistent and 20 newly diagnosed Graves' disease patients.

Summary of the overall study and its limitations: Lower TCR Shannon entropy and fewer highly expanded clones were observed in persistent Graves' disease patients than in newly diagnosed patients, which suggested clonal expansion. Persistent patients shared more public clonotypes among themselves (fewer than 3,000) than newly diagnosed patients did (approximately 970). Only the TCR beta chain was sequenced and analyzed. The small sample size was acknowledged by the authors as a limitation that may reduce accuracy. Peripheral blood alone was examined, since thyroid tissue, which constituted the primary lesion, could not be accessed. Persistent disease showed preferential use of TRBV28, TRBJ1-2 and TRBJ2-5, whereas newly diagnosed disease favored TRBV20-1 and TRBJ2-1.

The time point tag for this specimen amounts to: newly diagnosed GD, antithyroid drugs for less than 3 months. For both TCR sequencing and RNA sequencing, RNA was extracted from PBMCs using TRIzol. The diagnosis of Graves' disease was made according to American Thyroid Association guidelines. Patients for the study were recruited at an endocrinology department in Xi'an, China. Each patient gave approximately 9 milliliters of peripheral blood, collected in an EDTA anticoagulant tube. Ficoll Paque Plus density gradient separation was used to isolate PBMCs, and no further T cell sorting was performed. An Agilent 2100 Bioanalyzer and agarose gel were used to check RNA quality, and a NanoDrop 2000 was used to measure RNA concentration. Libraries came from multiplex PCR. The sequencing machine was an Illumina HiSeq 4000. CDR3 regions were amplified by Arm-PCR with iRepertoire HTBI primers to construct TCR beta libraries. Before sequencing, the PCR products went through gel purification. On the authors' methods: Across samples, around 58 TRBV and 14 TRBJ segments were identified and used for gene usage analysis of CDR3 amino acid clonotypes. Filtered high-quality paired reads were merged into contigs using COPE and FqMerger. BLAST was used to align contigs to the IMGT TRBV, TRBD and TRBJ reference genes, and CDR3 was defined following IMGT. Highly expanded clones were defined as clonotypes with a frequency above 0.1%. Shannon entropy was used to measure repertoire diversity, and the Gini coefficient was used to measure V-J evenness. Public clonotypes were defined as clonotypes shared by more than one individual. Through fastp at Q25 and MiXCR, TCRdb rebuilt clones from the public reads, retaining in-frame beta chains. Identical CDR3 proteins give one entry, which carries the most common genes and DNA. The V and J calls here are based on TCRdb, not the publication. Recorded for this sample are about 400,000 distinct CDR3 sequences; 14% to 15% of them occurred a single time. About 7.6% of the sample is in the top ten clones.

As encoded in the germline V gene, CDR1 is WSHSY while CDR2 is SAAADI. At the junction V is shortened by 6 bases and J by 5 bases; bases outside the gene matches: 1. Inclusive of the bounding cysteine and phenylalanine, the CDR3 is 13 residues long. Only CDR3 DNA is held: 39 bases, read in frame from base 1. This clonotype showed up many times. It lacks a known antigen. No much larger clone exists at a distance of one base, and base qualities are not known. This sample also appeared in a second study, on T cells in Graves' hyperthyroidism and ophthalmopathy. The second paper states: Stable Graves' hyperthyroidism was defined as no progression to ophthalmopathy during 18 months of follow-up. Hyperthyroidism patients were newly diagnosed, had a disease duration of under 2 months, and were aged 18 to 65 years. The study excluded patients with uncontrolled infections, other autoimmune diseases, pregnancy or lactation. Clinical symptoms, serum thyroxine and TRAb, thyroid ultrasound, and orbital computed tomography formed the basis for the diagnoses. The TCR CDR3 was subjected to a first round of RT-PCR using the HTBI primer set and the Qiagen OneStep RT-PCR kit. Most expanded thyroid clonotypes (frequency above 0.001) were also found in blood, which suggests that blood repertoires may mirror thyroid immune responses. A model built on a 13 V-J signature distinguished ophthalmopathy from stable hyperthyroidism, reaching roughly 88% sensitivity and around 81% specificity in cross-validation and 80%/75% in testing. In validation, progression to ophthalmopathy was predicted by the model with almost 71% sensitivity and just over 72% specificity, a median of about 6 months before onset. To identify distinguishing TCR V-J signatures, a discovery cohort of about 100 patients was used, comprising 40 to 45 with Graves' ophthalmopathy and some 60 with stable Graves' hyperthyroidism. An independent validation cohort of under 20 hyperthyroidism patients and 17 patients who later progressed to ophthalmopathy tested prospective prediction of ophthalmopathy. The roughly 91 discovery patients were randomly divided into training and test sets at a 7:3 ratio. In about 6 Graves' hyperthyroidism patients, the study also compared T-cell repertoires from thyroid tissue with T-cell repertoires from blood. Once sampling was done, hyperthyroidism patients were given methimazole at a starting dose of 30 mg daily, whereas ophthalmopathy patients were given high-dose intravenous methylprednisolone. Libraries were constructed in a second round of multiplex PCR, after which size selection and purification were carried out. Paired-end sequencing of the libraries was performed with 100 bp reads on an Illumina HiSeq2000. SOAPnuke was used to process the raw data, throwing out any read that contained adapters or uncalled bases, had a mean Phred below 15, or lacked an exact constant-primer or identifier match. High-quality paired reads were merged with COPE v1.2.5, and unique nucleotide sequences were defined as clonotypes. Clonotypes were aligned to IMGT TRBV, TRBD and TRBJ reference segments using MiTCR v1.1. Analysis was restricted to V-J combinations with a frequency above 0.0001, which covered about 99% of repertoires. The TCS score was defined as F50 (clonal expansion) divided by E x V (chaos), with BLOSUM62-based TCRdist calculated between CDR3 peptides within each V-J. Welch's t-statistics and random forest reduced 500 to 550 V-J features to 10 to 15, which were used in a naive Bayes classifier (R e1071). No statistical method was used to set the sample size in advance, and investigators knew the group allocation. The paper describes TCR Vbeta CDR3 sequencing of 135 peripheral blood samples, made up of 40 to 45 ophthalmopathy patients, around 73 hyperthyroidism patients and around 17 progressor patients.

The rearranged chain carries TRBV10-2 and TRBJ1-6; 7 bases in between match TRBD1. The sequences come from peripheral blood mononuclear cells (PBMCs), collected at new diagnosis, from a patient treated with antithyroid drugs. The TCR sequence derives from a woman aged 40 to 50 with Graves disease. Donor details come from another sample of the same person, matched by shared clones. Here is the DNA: TGCGCCAGCAGAGGGACAGATAATTCACCCCTCCACTTT. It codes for CASRGTDNSPLHF.